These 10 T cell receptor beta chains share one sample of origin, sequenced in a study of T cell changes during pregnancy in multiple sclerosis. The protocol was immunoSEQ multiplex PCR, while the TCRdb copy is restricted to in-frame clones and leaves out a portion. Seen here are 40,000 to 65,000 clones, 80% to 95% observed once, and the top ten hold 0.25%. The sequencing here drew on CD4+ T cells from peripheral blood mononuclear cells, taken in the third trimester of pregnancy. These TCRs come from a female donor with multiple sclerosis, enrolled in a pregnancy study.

CDR3 sequence (DNA): TGTGCCAGCAGTTTTGGAACAGGGGGCGGGTGGACTGAAGCTTTCTTT. As protein: CASSFGTGGGWTEAFF. This rearrangement joins TRBV28 to TRBJ1-1; TRBD1 aligns across 9 bases. Germline CDR1 reads MDHEN; CDR2 reads SYDVKM. J was trimmed by 5 bases and V by 3 bases; bases with no gene match: 10. The CDR3 is 16 amino acids.

CDR3 in amino acids: CASSQGGKSYGYTF. CDR3 DNA sequence: TGTGCCAGCAGTCAAGGGGGTAAGAGCTATGGCTACACCTTC. The chain employs TRBV28 and TRBJ1-2; TRBD1 is a possible D gene (6 bases). V was cut by 5 bases and J by 4 bases, with 14 bases left in between. The V gene's germline CDR1 is MDHEN and CDR2 SYDVKM. The CDR3 is 14 amino acids.

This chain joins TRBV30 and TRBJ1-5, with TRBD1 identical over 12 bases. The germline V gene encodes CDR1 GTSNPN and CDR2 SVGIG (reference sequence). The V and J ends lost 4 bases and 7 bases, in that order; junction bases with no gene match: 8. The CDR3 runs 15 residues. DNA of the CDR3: TGTGCCTGGACCCCCGGGACAGGGGGCAGACAGCCCCAGCATTTT. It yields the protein CAWTPGTGGRQPQHF.

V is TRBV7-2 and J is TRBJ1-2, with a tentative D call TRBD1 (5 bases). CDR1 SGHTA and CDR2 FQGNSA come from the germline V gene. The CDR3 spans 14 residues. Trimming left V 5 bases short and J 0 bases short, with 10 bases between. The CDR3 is CASSPDSANYGYTF. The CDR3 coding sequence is TGTGCCAGCAGCCCAGACAGTGCTAACTATGGCTACACCTTC.

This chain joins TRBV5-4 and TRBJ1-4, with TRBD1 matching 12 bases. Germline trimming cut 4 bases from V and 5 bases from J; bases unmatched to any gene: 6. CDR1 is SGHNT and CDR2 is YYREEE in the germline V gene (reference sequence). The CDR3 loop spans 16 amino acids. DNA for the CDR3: TGTGCCAGCAGCACGGGACAGGGGGCTGCCAATGAAAAACTGTTTTTT. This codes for CASSTGQGAANEKLFF.

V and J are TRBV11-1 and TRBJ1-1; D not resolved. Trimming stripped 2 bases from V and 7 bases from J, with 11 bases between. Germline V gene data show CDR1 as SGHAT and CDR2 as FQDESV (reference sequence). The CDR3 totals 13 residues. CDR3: CASSLNPRGEAFF. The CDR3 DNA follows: TGTGCCAGCAGCTTAAACCCCCGGGGTGAAGCTTTCTTT.

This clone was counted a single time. As DNA, the CDR3 is TGTGCCAGCAGTTTAAACAGGGGGCCCACCTACGAGCAGTACTTC. This codes for CASSLNRGPTYEQYF. The genes are TRBV27 and TRBJ2-7; TRBD1 matches at 9 bases. The CDR3 runs to 15 residues. Looked up from germline, CDR1 is MNHEY and CDR2 is SMNVEV (reference sequence). Trimming at V came to 2 bases and at J to 2 bases, leaving 4 bases not matched to a gene.

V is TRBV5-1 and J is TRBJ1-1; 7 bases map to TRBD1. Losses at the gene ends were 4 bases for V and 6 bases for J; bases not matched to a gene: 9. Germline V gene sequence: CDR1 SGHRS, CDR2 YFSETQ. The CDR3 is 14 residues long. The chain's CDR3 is CASSRADRSSEAFF. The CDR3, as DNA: TGCGCCAGCAGCCGCGCGGACAGGAGCTCTGAAGCTTTCTTT.

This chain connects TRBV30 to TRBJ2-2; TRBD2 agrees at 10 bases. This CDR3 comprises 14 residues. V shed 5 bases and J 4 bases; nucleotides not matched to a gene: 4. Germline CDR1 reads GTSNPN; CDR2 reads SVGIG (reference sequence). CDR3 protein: CAWARLAGTGELFF. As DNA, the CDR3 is TGTGCCTGGGCACGACTAGCGGGCACCGGGGAGCTGTTTTTT.

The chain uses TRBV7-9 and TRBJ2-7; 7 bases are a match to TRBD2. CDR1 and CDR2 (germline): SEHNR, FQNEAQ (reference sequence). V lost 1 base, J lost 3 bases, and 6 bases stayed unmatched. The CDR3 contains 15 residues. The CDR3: CASSLGSGNNYEQYF. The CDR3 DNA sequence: TGTGCCAGCAGCTTAGGGAGCGGGAACAACTACGAGCAGTACTTC.